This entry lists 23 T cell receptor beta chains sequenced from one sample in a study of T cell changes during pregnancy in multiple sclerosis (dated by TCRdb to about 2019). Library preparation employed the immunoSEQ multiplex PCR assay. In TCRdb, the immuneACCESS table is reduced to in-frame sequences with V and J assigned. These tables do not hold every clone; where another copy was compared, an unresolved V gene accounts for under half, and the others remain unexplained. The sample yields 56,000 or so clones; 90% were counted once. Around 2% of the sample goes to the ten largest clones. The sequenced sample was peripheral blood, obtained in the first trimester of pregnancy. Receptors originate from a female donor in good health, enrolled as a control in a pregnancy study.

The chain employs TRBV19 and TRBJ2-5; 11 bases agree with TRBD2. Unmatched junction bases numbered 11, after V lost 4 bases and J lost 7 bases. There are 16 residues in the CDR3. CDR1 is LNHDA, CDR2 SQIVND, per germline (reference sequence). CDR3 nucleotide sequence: TGTGCCAGTAGTAATCCGAAGACTAGCGGGATGGGGACCCAGTACTTC. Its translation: CASSNPKTSGMGTQYF.

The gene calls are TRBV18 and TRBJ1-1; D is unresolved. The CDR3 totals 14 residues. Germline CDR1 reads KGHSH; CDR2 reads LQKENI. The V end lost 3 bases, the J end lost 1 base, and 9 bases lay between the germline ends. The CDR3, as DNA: TGTGCCAGCTCACCCAGGCCCGGGAACACTGAAGCTTTCTTT. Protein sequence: CASSPRPGNTEAFF.

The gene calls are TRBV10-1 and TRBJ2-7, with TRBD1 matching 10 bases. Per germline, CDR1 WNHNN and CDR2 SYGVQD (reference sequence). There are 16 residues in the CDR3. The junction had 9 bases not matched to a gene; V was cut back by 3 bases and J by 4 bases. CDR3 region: CASSDAPGQGFYEQYF. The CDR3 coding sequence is TGCGCCAGCAGTGATGCTCCGGGACAGGGGTTTTACGAGCAGTACTTC.

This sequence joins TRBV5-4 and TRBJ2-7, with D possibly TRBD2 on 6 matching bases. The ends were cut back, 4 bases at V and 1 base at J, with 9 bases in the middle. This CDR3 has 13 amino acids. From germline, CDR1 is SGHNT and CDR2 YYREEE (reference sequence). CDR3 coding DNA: TGTGCCAGCAGCATGGGACTGTCCTACGAGCAGTACTTC. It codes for CASSMGLSYEQYF.

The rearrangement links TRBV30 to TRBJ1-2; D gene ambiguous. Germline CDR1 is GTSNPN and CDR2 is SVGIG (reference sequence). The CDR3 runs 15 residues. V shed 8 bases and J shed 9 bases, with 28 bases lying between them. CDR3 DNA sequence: TGTGCCAGAGATGGAGTGTACGAAGGAGAGCGAAGCTACACCTTC. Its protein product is CARDGVYEGERSYTF. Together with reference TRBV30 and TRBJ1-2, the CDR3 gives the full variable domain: SQTIHQWPATLVQPVGSPLSLECTVEGTSNPNLYWYRQAAGRGLQLLFYSVGIGQISSEVPQNLSASRPQDRQFILSSKKLLLSDSGFYLCARDGVYEGERSYTFGSGTRLTVV.

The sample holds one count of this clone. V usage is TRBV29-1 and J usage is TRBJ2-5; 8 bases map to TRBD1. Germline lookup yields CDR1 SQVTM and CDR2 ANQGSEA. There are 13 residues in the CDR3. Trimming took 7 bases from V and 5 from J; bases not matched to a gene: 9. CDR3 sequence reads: CSDIQGGGETQYF. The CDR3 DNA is TGCAGCGACATACAGGGGGGTGGGGAGACCCAGTACTTC.

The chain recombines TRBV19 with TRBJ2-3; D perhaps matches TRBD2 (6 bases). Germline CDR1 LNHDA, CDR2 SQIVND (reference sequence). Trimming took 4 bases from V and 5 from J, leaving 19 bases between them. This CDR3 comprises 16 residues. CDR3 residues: CASSTQGGRPRDTQYF. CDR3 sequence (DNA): TGTGCCAGTAGTACCCAGGGTGGGAGGCCGAGAGATACGCAGTATTTT.

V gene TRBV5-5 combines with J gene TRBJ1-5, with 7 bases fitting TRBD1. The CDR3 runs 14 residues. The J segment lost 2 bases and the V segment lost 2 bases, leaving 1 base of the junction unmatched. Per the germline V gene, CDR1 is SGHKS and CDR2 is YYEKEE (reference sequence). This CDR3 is CASSLTGGNQPQHF. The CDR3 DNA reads TGTGCCAGCAGCTTAACAGGGGGCAATCAGCCCCAGCATTTT. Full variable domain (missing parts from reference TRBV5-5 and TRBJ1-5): DAGVTQSPTHLIKTRGQQVTLRCSPISGHKSVSWYQQVLGQGPQFIFQYYEKEERGRGNFPDRFSARQFPNYSSELNVNALLLGDSALYLCASSLTGGNQPQHFGDGTRLSIL.

The CDR3 region has the DNA TGTGCCAGCAGTGTAGCCTTCTCCTACGAGCAGTACTTC. Protein: CASSVAFSYEQYF. This chain links TRBV2 with TRBJ2-7; D is unresolved. V was cut by 4 bases and J by 0 bases, with 7 bases left in between. The CDR3 is made up of 13 amino acids. Germline values: CDR1 SNHLY, CDR2 FYNNEI.

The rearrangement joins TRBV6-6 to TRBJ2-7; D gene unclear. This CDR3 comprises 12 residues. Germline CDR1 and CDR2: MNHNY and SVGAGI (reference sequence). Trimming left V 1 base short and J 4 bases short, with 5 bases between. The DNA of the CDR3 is TGTGCCAGCAGTTACTGGCCGTACGAGCAGTACTTC. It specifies CASSYWPYEQYF.

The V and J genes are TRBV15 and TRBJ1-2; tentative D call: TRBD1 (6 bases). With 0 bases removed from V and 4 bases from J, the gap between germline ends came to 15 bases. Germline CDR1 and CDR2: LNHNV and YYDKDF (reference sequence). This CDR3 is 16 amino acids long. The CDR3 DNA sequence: TGTGCCACCAGCAGAGATGGGGGGGACACTGCCTATGGCTACACCTTC. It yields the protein CATSRDGGDTAYGYTF.

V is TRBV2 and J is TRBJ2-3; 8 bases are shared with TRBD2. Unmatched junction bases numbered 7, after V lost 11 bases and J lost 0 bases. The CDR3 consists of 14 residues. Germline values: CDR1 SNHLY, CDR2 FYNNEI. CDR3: CADHREGSTDTQYF. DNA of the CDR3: TGTGCCGACCACCGGGAGGGGAGCACAGATACGCAGTATTTT.

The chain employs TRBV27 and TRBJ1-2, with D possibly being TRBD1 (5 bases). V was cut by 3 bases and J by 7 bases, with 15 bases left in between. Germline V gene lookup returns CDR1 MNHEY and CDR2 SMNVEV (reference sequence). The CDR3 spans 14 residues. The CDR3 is CASSFVGDGSGYTF. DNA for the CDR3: TGTGCCAGCAGTTTTGTGGGGGACGGGAGTGGCTACACCTTC.

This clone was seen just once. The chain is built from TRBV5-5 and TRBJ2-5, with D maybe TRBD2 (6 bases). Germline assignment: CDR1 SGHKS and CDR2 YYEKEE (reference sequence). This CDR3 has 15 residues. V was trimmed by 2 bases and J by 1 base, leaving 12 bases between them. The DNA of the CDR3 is TGTGCCAGCAGCTTTTGGGGGGTACCCCAAGAGACCCAGTACTTC. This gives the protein CASSFWGVPQETQYF.

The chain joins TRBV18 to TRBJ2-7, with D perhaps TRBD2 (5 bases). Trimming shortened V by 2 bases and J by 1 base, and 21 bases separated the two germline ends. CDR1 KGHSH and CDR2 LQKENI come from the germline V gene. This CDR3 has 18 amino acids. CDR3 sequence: CASSPMQSTTWRSYEQYF. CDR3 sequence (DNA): TGTGCCAGCTCACCAATGCAGAGCACTACCTGGAGGTCCTACGAGCAGTACTTC.

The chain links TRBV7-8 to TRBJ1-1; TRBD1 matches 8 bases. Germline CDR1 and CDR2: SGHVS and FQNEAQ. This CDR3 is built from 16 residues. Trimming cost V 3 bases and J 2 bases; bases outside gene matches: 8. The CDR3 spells CASSFTKQGDNTEAFF. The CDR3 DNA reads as TGTGCCAGCAGCTTCACTAAACAGGGGGATAACACTGAAGCTTTCTTT.

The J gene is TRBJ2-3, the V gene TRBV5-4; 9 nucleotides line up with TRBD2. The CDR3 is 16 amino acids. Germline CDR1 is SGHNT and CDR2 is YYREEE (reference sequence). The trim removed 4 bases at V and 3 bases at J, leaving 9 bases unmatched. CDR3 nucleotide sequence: TGTGCCAGCAGCCTACCCCCGGGACTAGCAACAGATACGCAGTATTTT. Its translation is CASSLPPGLATDTQYF.

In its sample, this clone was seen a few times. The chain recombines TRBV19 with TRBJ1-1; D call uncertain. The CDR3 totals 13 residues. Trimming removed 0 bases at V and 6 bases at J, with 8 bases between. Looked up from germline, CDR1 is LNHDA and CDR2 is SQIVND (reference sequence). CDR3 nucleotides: TGTGCCAGTAGTATAGATGTTGAGGCTGAAGCTTTCTTT. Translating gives CASSIDVEAEAFF.

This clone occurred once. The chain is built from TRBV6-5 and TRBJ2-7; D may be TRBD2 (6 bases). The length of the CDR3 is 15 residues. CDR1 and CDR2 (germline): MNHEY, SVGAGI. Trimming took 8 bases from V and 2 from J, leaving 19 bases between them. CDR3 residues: CASSRPERAAYEQYF. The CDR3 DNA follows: TGTGCCAGCTCACGCCCGGAGCGGGCAGCCTACGAGCAGTACTTC.

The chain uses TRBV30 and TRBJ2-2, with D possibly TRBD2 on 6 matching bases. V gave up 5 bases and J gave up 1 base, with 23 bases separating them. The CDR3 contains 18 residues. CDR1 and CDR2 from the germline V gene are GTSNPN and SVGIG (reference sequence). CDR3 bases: TGTGCCTGGCAAATGGTTGGGGTAGCGGCGAGGAACACCGGGGAGCTGTTTTTT. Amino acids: CAWQMVGVAARNTGELFF.

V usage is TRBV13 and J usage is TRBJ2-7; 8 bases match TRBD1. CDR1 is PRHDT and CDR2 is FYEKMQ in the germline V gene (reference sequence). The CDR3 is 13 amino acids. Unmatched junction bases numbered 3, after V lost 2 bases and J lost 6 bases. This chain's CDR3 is CASSLTGGREQYF. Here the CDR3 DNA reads TGTGCCAGCAGCTTAACAGGGGGGCGCGAGCAGTACTTC.

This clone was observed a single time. The CDR3 loop is CATSGQLSNQPQHF. The CDR3 coding sequence is TGTGCCACCAGCGGACAACTTAGCAATCAGCCCCAGCATTTT. The rearrangement links TRBV15 to TRBJ1-5; D may be TRBD1 (5 bases). The CDR3 contains 14 residues. Trimming shortened V by 5 bases and J by 0 bases, and 8 bases separated the two germline ends. In germline, CDR1 is LNHNV, CDR2 YYDKDF (reference sequence).

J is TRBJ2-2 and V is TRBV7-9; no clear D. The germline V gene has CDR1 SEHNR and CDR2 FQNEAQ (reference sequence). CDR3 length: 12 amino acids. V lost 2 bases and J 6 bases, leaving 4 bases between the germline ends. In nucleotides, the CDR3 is TGTGCCAGCAGCTTACATTCCGGGGAGCTGTTTTTT. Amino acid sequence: CASSLHSGELFF. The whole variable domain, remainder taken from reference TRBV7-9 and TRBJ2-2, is DTGVSQNPRHKITKRGQNVTFRCDPISEHNRLYWYRQTLGQGPEFLTYFQNEAQLEKSRLLSDRFSAERPKGSFSTLEIQRTEQGDSAMYLCASSLHSGELFFGEGSRLTVL.